This TCR beta chain emerged from a study of CD8 T cells in Susac syndrome. Sequencing of TCR beta drew on CD8+ and CD4+ T cells from blood. Random-hexamer reverse transcription was applied to about 0.45 to 1 ug RNA. With immunoSEQ multiplex PCR, TCR beta CDR3 was amplified across 54 Vbeta and 13 Jbeta. TCRdb processed the immunoSEQ multiplex PCR reads anew with MiXCR; each CDR3 protein has one entry. The profile shows 150,000 to 200,000 distinct CDR3 sequences, roughly 90% of them singletons. This TCR was recovered from a human donor with Susac syndrome. Specimen: CD4+ T cells from PBMCs.

The CDR3 DNA is TGTGCCAGCAGCTTAAGCGGGAACACAGATACGCAGTATTTT. Amino acids: CASSLSGNTDTQYF. The J gene is TRBJ2-3, the V gene TRBV7-3, with a tentative D call TRBD2 (6 bases). Germline CDR1 and CDR2: SGHTA and FQGTGA. Between the trimmed V and J ends, which lost 1 base and 2 bases, there was a span of 7 bases. The CDR3 extends over 14 amino acids.